This TCR beta chain stems from a study of identical twins. Unmatched junction bases numbered 5, after V lost 7 bases and J lost 2 bases. Germline V lookup: CDR1 SQVTM, CDR2 ANQGSEA. The CDR3 has 13 amino acids. cDNA molecules carried unique molecular identifiers, and template switching added a universal primer site. MiXCR, run by TCRdb on the 5' RACE reads, gives a single entry per CDR3 protein. The sample includes roughly 700,000 distinct CDR3 sequences, 8.6% of them seen just once. Only healthy Caucasians were included as donors. General study points: Models predicted less out-of-frame TCR alpha sharing in monozygotic twins than was found. While abundant cord blood beta clonotypes carried fewer insertions, memory repertoires showed no such pattern.

With respect to this clonotype: No antigen is known for it.

Another study also made use of these data, one on yellow fever vaccine responses in identical twins.

The sample was PBMCs. This clonotype was sampled from a woman in her late teens or twenties in good health. The chain recombines TRBV29-1 with TRBJ2-5, with 9 bases matching TRBD1. The CDR3: CSAPGQGQETQYF. The CDR3, as DNA: TGCAGCGCCCCAGGACAGGGGCAAGAGACCCAGTACTTC.